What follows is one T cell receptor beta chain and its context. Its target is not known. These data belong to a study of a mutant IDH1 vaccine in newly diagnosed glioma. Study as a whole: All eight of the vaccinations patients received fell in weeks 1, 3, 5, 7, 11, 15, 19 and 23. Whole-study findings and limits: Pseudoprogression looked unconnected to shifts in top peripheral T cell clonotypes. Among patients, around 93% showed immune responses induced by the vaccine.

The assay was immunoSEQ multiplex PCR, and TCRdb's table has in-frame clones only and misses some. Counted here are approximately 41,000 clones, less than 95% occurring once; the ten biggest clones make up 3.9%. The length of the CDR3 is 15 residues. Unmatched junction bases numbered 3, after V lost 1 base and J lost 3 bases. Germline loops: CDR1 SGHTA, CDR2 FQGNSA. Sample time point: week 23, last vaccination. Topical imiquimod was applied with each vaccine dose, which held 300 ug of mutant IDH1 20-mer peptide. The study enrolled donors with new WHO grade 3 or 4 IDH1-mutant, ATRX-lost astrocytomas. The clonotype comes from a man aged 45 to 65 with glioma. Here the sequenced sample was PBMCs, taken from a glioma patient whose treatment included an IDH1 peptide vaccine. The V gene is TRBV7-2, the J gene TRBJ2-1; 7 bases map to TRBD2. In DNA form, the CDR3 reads TGTGCCAGCAGCTTAGGCGGGGGACGCTACAATGAGCAGTTCTTC. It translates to CASSLGGGRYNEQFF.